Listed here are 20 T cell receptor beta chains from one sample, sequenced in a study of regulatory T cells in long-lasting Graves disease. Libraries of TCR beta came from iRepertoire HTBI primers plus Arm-PCR of CDR3 regions. MiXCR was run by TCRdb on the multiplex PCR reads, yielding one entry per CDR3 protein. The sample consists of 400,000 to 550,000 distinct CDR3 sequences, about a sixth of them appearing once. Time point noted: newly diagnosed GD, antithyroid drugs for less than 3 months. Making the TCR library involved RNA that had been extracted from PBMCs. These sequences were also reported in another study, on T cells in Graves' hyperthyroidism and ophthalmopathy.

This specimen was peripheral blood mononuclear cells (PBMCs), taken at new diagnosis, from a patient treated with antithyroid drugs. The receptors stem from a young woman with Graves disease.

The genes are TRBV2 and TRBJ1-5; TRBD1 agrees at 10 bases. The CDR3 has 15 amino acids. From germline, CDR1 is SNHLY and CDR2 FYNNEI. Trimming took 8 bases from V and 5 from J; bases not matched to a gene: 9. DNA of the CDR3: TGTGCCAGCGGATGGGACAGGGGTTTTCATCAGCCCCAGCATTTT. This sequence encodes CASGWDRGFHQPQHF.

CDR3 sequence reads: CSARDGGPTDTQYF. CDR3 DNA: TGCAGTGCTAGAGATGGGGGTCCTACAGATACGCAGTATTTT. The J gene is TRBJ2-3, the V gene TRBV20-1; D tentatively fits TRBD1 or TRBD2 (5 bases each). Germline CDR1 is DFQATT and CDR2 is SNEGSKA (reference sequence). The V end was cut by 0 bases, the J end by 3 bases, with 10 bases between. This CDR3 spans 14 amino acids.

This clonotype was counted many times. The chain carries TRBV7-2 and TRBJ1-5; D unresolved. The CDR3 spans 14 residues. Trimming removed 4 bases at V and 4 bases at J, with 11 bases between. Germline V lookup: CDR1 SGHTA, CDR2 FQGNSA. CDR3 protein: CASSSGPLNQPQHF. CDR3 coding DNA: TGTGCCAGCAGCTCCGGGCCCTTGAATCAGCCCCAGCATTTT.

V is TRBV10-3 and J is TRBJ2-3; no firm D call. Germline-derived CDR1 and CDR2 are ENHRY and SYGVKD. The CDR3 contains 14 residues. Trimming left V 3 bases short and J 1 base short, with 8 bases between. The CDR3 region has the DNA TGTGCCATCAGTGAAGAGGCCCGCACAGATACGCAGTATTTT. The encoded protein is CAISEEARTDTQYF.

The chain recombines TRBV27 with TRBJ2-7, with TRBD1 matching over 10 bases. Trimming at V came to 7 bases and at J to 4 bases, leaving 4 bases not matched to a gene. This CDR3 region has 13 residues. Germline values: CDR1 MNHEY, CDR2 SMNVEV (reference sequence). CDR3 loop: CASKPDRGYEQYF. Written as DNA, the CDR3 is TGTGCCAGCAAACCGGACAGGGGGTACGAGCAGTACTTC.

This clonotype has at least ten counts. The rearrangement joins TRBV27 to TRBJ2-1, with 14 bases matching TRBD2. This CDR3 is 15 amino acids long. Germline loops: CDR1 MNHEY, CDR2 SMNVEV (reference sequence). The ends lost 1 base at V and 7 bases at J; junction bases unmatched: 0. CDR3 bases: TGTGCCAGCAGTTTATGGACTAGCGGGAGGAATGAGCAGTTCTTC. This codes for CASSLWTSGRNEQFF.

This clonotype has more than one count but fewer than ten. This chain joins TRBV6-1 and TRBJ2-2; 9 nucleotides agree with TRBD2. V trimming: 6 bases; J trimming: 2 bases; junction bases outside the gene matches: 4. CDR1 and CDR2 from the germline V gene are MNHNS and SASEGT. The CDR3 length is 15 residues. As DNA, the CDR3 is TGTGCCAGCAGCAGACTAGCGGAAAACACCGGGGAGCTGTTTTTT. Its translation is CASSRLAENTGELFF.

The rearrangement joins TRBV5-4 to TRBJ2-1; D gene ambiguous. V lost 4 bases, J lost 8 bases, and 13 bases lay in between. Germline CDR1 SGHNT, CDR2 YYREEE (reference sequence). This CDR3 has 13 amino acids. The CDR3 protein is CASSPIVGHEQFF. DNA for the CDR3: TGTGCCAGCAGCCCAATAGTCGGTCATGAGCAGTTCTTC.

This clonotype was observed a few times. The rearrangement links TRBV12-3 or TRBV12-4 to TRBJ1-5, with TRBD1 matching 7 bases. The ends lost 5 bases at V and 4 bases at J; junction bases unmatched: 8. The length of the CDR3 is 15 residues. In DNA form, the CDR3 reads TGTGCCAGCAGTCCCTCACAGGGGCGAAATCAGCCCCAGCATTTT. It specifies CASSPSQGRNQPQHF.

The table lists this clonotype with a few counts. The gene calls are TRBV24-1 and TRBJ2-1; TRBD1 agrees at 10 bases. V was clipped by 6 bases and J by 6 bases; unmatched bases: 7. The germline V gene encodes CDR1 KGHDR and CDR2 SFDVKD. The CDR3 has 15 residues. Here the CDR3 reads CATSTDRGFRNEQFF. In DNA, the CDR3 is TGTGCCACCAGTACGGACAGGGGGTTTCGCAATGAGCAGTTCTTC.

The chain employs TRBV12-3 or TRBV12-4 and TRBJ1-2; D perhaps matches TRBD1 (5 bases). CDR3 length equals 13 residues. The germline V and J ends were trimmed by 2 bases and 8 bases, with 12 bases remaining between them. CDR3 residues: CASSLLQARGYTF. The CDR3 DNA sequence: TGTGCCAGCAGTTTATTACAGGCGAGGGGCTACACCTTC.

This clonotype came up a few times. A much larger clone lies a single base off, so this may be a read error. The J gene is TRBJ1-1, the V gene TRBV30; D not certain. Germline lookup yields CDR1 GTSNPN and CDR2 SVGIG (reference sequence). CDR3 length: 13 amino acids. DNA of the CDR3: TGTGCCTGGAGTCATGGTGTGGGCCCTGAAGCTTCCTTT. Amino acids: CAWSHGVGPEASF.

The genes are TRBV27 and TRBJ2-7, with TRBD2 matching 7 bases. Trimming cost V 5 bases and J 11 bases; bases outside gene matches: 15. CDR3 length equals 14 residues. The germline CDR1 and CDR2 sequences are MNHEY and SMNVEV (reference sequence). In nucleotides, the CDR3 is TGTGCCAGCAGTGGCTCAGGCGGGAGCTCGGGGGAGTACTTC. This encodes CASSGSGGSSGEYF.

This clonotype was found many times. The rearrangement uses TRBV28 and TRBJ2-1, with 7 nucleotides matching TRBD2. The CDR3 contains 15 residues. The germline V gene has CDR1 MDHEN and CDR2 SYDVKM. Trimming at V came to 2 bases and at J to 8 bases, leaving 9 bases not matched to a gene. The DNA for the CDR3 is TGTGCCAGCAGTTTAGGGGGGAGGGGTTGGGATGAGCAGTTCTTC. Residues: CASSLGGRGWDEQFF.

This clonotype appeared a single time. The likely explanation is a read error, given a far larger clone one base away. The chain links TRBV20-1 to TRBJ2-1; 15 positions agree with TRBD2. CDR1 is DFQATT and CDR2 is SNEGSKA in the germline V gene (reference sequence). V dropped 5 bases and J dropped 10; count of bases not matched to a gene: 6. This CDR3 region has 14 residues. This CDR3 reads CSAGLAGGGYEQFF. Here the CDR3 DNA reads TGCAGTGCTGGACTAGCGGGAGGGGGCTACGAGCAGTTCTTC.

CDR3 in DNA: TGTGCCAGCAGCGAGAGGGTAGAGACCCAGTACTTC. This gives the protein CASSERVETQYF. J is TRBJ2-5 and V is TRBV7-6; D is possibly TRBD2 (5 bases). The CDR3 has 12 residues. Germline CDR1 and CDR2: SGHVS and FNYEAQ. The V end lost 5 bases, the J end lost 4 bases, and 8 bases lay between the germline ends.

This clonotype was seen repeatedly, ten times or more. The V and J genes are TRBV7-2 and TRBJ1-3; D is possibly TRBD1 (6 bases). V was cut by 4 bases and J by 4 bases, with 14 bases left in between. CDR1 SGHTA and CDR2 FQGNSA come from the germline V gene. This CDR3 region has 15 residues. CDR3 protein: CASSSWTALGNTIYF. Here the CDR3 DNA reads TGTGCCAGCAGCTCTTGGACAGCCCTGGGAAACACCATATATTTT.

The CDR3 sequence is CASSPPSGGGQDEQYF. CDR3 coding DNA: TGTGCCAGCTCTCCTCCTAGCGGGGGGGGCCAGGACGAGCAGTACTTC. The chain employs TRBV18 and TRBJ2-7; TRBD2 matches 12 bases. J gave up 5 bases and V 6 bases, and 11 bases lay outside the gene matches. This CDR3 region has 16 residues. The V gene's germline CDR1 is KGHSH and CDR2 LQKENI.

V is TRBV7-9 and J is TRBJ1-1; D is perhaps TRBD1 (5 bases). In germline, CDR1 is SEHNR, CDR2 FQNEAQ (reference sequence). The CDR3 loop spans 14 amino acids. V shed 6 bases and J shed 1 base, with 12 bases lying between them. CDR3 region: CASRDKTGNTEAFF. CDR3 coding DNA: TGTGCCAGCAGGGATAAAACAGGGAACACTGAAGCTTTCTTT.

This clonotype appeared a few times. V gene TRBV3-1 combines with J gene TRBJ2-7; perhaps D is TRBD1 or TRBD2 (6 bases each). Trimming removed 2 bases at V and 0 bases at J, with 14 bases between. Germline CDR1 is LGHDT and CDR2 is YNNKEL (reference sequence). The CDR3 has 16 residues. For the CDR3, the DNA is TGTGCCAGCAGCCAAAAACGGCGGGACATCTCCTACGAGCAGTACTTC. Translating it yields CASSQKRRDISYEQYF.